This passage covers 24 T cell receptor beta chains from one sample sequenced in a study of cytomegalovirus exposure and HLA in healthy donors. The PCR contained 60 Vbeta and 13 Jbeta primers. Clones were read by immunoSEQ multiplex PCR, and TCRdb kept only the in-frame ones, dropping some. The repertoire consists of around 100,000 clones, with around 77% occurring once and the leading ten covering about 5%. The sequenced sample was PBMCs. The receptors derive from a woman in her 30s in good health and CMV-seropositive.

The rearrangement links TRBV7-8 to TRBJ1-1, with D hard to call. Trimming took 1 base from V and 2 from J, leaving 8 bases between them. Germline loops: CDR1 SGHVS, CDR2 FQNEAQ. The CDR3 spans 14 residues. The CDR3 coding sequence is TGTGCCAGCAGCTTAGTCGCGGGAAACACTGAAGCTTTCTTT. Translating it yields CASSLVAGNTEAFF.

The chain employs TRBV6-5 and TRBJ1-2, with 8 bases that match TRBD1. CDR3 length: 15 residues. The germline gives CDR1 MNHEY, CDR2 SVGAGI. J gave up 4 bases and V 6 bases, and 10 bases lay outside the gene matches. In DNA, the CDR3 is TGTGCCAGCAGCTTAACCGGGACAGGCATCTATGGCTACACCTTC. Encoded protein: CASSLTGTGIYGYTF.

This clone was detected once. The rearrangement links TRBV11-1 to TRBJ2-5, with 9 bases matching TRBD2. This CDR3 comprises 16 residues. Losses at the gene ends were 1 base for V and 3 bases for J; bases not matched to a gene: 6. The germline V gene encodes CDR1 SGHAT and CDR2 FQDESV (reference sequence). CDR3 sequence: CASSLVGSGSKETQYF. In nucleotides, the CDR3 is TGTGCCAGCAGCTTAGTAGGTAGCGGGAGCAAAGAGACCCAGTACTTC.

As concerns this clone: The junction departs from the called germline gene at one end, perhaps through a read error. The genes are TRBV7-9 and TRBJ2-1; D may be TRBD2 (5 bases). There are 13 residues in the CDR3. CDR1 and CDR2 (germline): SEHNR, FQNEAQ (reference sequence). The CDR3: CSSSFSAYNEQFF. For the CDR3, the DNA is TGTTCCAGCAGCTTTAGCGCCTACAATGAGCAGTTCTTC.

This clone was found once. The chain combines TRBV7-9 with TRBJ1-2; D remains ambiguous. V lost 4 bases, J lost 2 bases, and 2 bases lay in between. The CDR3 totals 11 residues. Looked up from germline, CDR1 is SEHNR and CDR2 is FQNEAQ (reference sequence). In DNA form, the CDR3 reads TGTGCCAGCAGCTCAAACTATGGCTACACCTTC. Protein: CASSSNYGYTF. Variable domain in full (rest from reference TRBV7-9 and TRBJ1-2): DTGVSQNPRHKITKRGQNVTFRCDPISEHNRLYWYRQTLGQGPEFLTYFQNEAQLEKSRLLSDRFSAERPKGSFSTLEIQRTEQGDSAMYLCASSSNYGYTFGSGTRLTVV.

This chain links TRBV16 with TRBJ2-7; D is unresolved. CDR3 length: 13 amino acids. The germline V gene encodes CDR1 KGHSY and CDR2 FQNENV. Trimming left V 0 bases short and J 5 bases short, with 8 bases between. This CDR3 is CASSQSVLDEQYF. The CDR3 bases are TGTGCCAGCAGCCAATCGGTCCTAGACGAGCAGTACTTC.

This clone appeared a single time. The CDR3 region is CASSLLAGNTGELFF. CDR3 sequence (DNA): TGCGCCAGCAGCTTACTAGCGGGTAACACCGGGGAGCTGTTTTTT. This sequence joins TRBV5-1 and TRBJ2-2; 9 bases are shared with TRBD2. This CDR3 spans 15 amino acids. Trimming cost V 2 bases and J 2 bases; bases outside gene matches: 1. Germline V gene data show CDR1 as SGHRS and CDR2 as YFSETQ.

The chain uses TRBV5-4 and TRBJ2-2; TRBD2 matches 15 bases. The germline V gene has CDR1 SGHNT and CDR2 YYREEE (reference sequence). CDR3 length equals 19 residues. V lost 2 bases, J lost 8 bases, and 13 bases stayed unmatched. The CDR3 coding sequence is TGTGCCAGCAGCTTCAGCGGTTCGGGACTAGCGGGGGGAAGGGGGGAGCTGTTTTTT. Encoded protein: CASSFSGSGLAGGRGELFF.

The rearrangement joins TRBV29-1 to TRBJ1-1; D ambiguous. The germline V gene encodes CDR1 SQVTM and CDR2 ANQGSEA. This CDR3 is built from 13 residues. Between the trimmed V and J ends, which lost 6 bases and 2 bases, there was a span of 13 bases. This chain's CDR3 is CSVEGARNTEAFF. DNA of the CDR3: TGCAGCGTCGAGGGTGCACGTAACACTGAAGCTTTCTTT.

This clone occurred once. The chain carries TRBV19 and TRBJ1-1; D possibly corresponds to TRBD1 (6 bases). This CDR3 is 19 amino acids long. Trimming pared 2 bases from V and 1 base from J, leaving 23 bases between. Germline loops: CDR1 LNHDA, CDR2 SQIVND (reference sequence). This CDR3 is CASSIPSGVWGQKNTEAFF. DNA of the CDR3: TGTGCCAGTAGTATACCTTCCGGGGTATGGGGACAAAAGAACACTGAAGCTTTCTTT.

This clone occurred once. The chain is built from TRBV27 and TRBJ2-1, with a tentative D call TRBD1 (6 bases). This CDR3 has 15 residues. Germline V lookup: CDR1 MNHEY, CDR2 SMNVEV (reference sequence). Trimming removed 1 base at V and 8 bases at J, with 15 bases between. CDR3 in amino acids: CASSLWAGDSHEQFF. As DNA, the CDR3 is TGTGCCAGCAGTTTATGGGCAGGGGATTCACATGAGCAGTTCTTC.

The chain recombines TRBV5-1 with TRBJ1-5; perhaps TRBD1 as D (6 bases). This CDR3 spans 15 amino acids. With 4 bases removed from V and 0 bases from J, the gap between germline ends came to 11 bases. Germline V CDR1 and CDR2: SGHRS, YFSETQ. In nucleotides, the CDR3 is TGCGCCAGCAGCCCCACAGGGCCTAGCAATCAGCCCCAGCATTTT. It encodes CASSPTGPSNQPQHF.

This chain links TRBV29-1 with TRBJ2-7; a weak D match, TRBD2 (6 bases). Germline assignment: CDR1 SQVTM and CDR2 ANQGSEA. The CDR3 extends over 13 amino acids. Trimming removed 4 bases at V and 5 bases at J, with 15 bases between. The CDR3 DNA sequence: TGCAGCGTTGTTGGGGGGAGAGGCAACGAGCAGTACTTC. Its translation is CSVVGGRGNEQYF.

The chain recombines TRBV5-4 with TRBJ2-2; 7 nucleotides match TRBD1. The V gene end was trimmed by 5 bases and the J gene end by 1 base; junction bases not matched to a gene: 5. Germline CDR1 reads SGHNT; CDR2 reads YYREEE (reference sequence). CDR3 length equals 15 residues. As DNA, the CDR3 is TGTGCCAGCAGACGTAGACAGGGGAACACCGGGGAGCTGTTTTTT. Translation: CASRRRQGNTGELFF.

V is TRBV30 and J is TRBJ2-7, with TRBD2 identical over 11 bases. Per germline, CDR1 GTSNPN and CDR2 SVGIG (reference sequence). V dropped 2 bases and J dropped 1; count of bases not matched to a gene: 4. This CDR3 spans 15 amino acids. The CDR3 spells CAWSRGLAESYEQYF. The CDR3 DNA sequence: TGTGCCTGGAGTAGGGGACTAGCGGAGTCCTACGAGCAGTACTTC.

J is TRBJ1-3 and V is TRBV5-1; the D is unclear. Per the germline V gene, CDR1 is SGHRS and CDR2 is YFSETQ. The CDR3 is 16 amino acids. Trimming shortened V by 4 bases and J by 1 base, and 15 bases separated the two germline ends. The CDR3 loop reads CASSPSQASSGNTIYF. The CDR3, as DNA: TGCGCCAGCAGCCCTTCCCAGGCTTCGTCTGGAAACACCATATATTTT.

This chain uses TRBV30 with TRBJ2-3, with 7 bases aligning to TRBD2. The V gene end was trimmed by 6 bases and the J gene end by 2 bases; junction bases not matched to a gene: 5. Germline V lookup: CDR1 GTSNPN, CDR2 SVGIG (reference sequence). CDR3 length: 13 amino acids. The CDR3 DNA follows: TGTGCCTGTACACTAGCGTCCACAGATACGCAGTATTTT. Its protein is CACTLASTDTQYF.

The rearrangement links TRBV7-6 to TRBJ1-1, with 7 nucleotides matching TRBD1. The J segment lost 4 bases and the V segment lost 5 bases, leaving 4 bases of the junction unmatched. The CDR3 is 13 amino acids. Germline CDR1 reads SGHVS; CDR2 reads FNYEAQ. CDR3 DNA: TGTGCCAGCAGCAACACAGGGGTCACTGAAGCTTTCTTT. It specifies CASSNTGVTEAFF. Filled out from reference TRBV7-6 and TRBJ1-1, the complete variable domain reads GAGVSQSPRYKVTKRGQDVALRCDPISGHVSLYWYRQALGQGPEFLTYFNYEAQQDKSGLPNDRFSAERPEGSISTLTIQRTEQRDSAMYRCASSNTGVTEAFFGQGTRLTVV.

This clone was seen only a few times. The CDR3 DNA follows: TGTGCCAGCAGTGAAAGAGTCCCAGGCTGGGACACTGAAGCTTTCTTT. Amino acid sequence: CASSERVPGWDTEAFF. The chain combines TRBV6-1 with TRBJ1-1; D remains ambiguous. Germline V gene data show CDR1 as MNHNS and CDR2 as SASEGT. The V end was cut by 2 bases, the J end by 3 bases, with 16 bases between. CDR3 length: 16 amino acids.

Written as DNA, the CDR3 is TGTGCCAGCACCTATGCTGGGACTTCCAAAGAGACCCAGTACTTC. It is translated as CASTYAGTSKETQYF. The V gene is TRBV6-6, the J gene TRBJ2-5; weak D call: TRBD2 (6 bases). The CDR3 has 15 amino acids. Trimming removed 7 bases from V and 3 bases from J, with 18 bases in between. Germline values: CDR1 MNHNY, CDR2 SVGAGI (reference sequence).

CDR3 residues: CASSIRTGVAGELFF. CDR3 nucleotide sequence: TGTGCCAGTAGTATACGGACAGGGGTTGCCGGGGAGCTGTTTTTT. The chain links TRBV19 to TRBJ2-2, with TRBD1 matching 9 bases. Germline assignment: CDR1 LNHDA and CDR2 SQIVND (reference sequence). Trimming removed 2 bases from V and 6 bases from J; junction bases left unmatched: 4. This CDR3 region has 15 residues.

The count of this clone is one. This sequence joins TRBV19 and TRBJ1-3; 11 bases line up with TRBD1. J was trimmed by 6 bases and V by 4 bases; bases with no gene match: 14. This CDR3 is 18 amino acids long. The V gene's germline CDR1 is LNHDA and CDR2 SQIVND (reference sequence). The CDR3 loop reads CASSTEDRGRGHKNTIYF. The CDR3 DNA reads as TGTGCCAGTAGTACTGAGGACAGGGGGCGAGGACACAAAAACACCATATATTTT.

The genes are TRBV5-1 and TRBJ2-5; 7 nucleotides line up with TRBD2. The CDR3 is made up of 16 amino acids. CDR1 SGHRS and CDR2 YFSETQ come from the germline V gene. With 0 bases clipped from V and 2 bases from J, the junction kept 7 bases outside the gene matches. The CDR3 DNA sequence: TGCGCCAGCAGCTTGGGGGGGACTACTGAACAAGAGACCCAGTACTTC. This translates into CASSLGGTTEQETQYF.

The chain carries TRBV27 and TRBJ2-5; 7 positions agree with TRBD2. This CDR3 region has 14 residues. The ends lost 2 bases at V and 4 bases at J; junction bases unmatched: 4. CDR1 MNHEY and CDR2 SMNVEV come from the germline V gene (reference sequence). The CDR3 reads CASSLGGEPETQYF. The CDR3 DNA reads as TGTGCCAGCAGTTTAGGGGGGGAACCAGAGACCCAGTACTTC.